This section outlines one T cell receptor (beta chain) sequence together with its context. These data belong to a study of technical replicates of blood from a few donors. Germline CDR1 is MNHEY and CDR2 is SVGAGI. Losses at the gene ends were 4 bases for V and 6 bases for J; bases not matched to a gene: 8. This CDR3 comprises 15 residues. Data came from immunoSEQ multiplex PCR; TCRdb stores just in-frame clones and leaves some out. Of 80,000 to 95,000 clones listed, roughly 96% were seen once; the top ten hold about 0.31%. The sequence was collected from a human donor in good health. The genes are TRBV6-5 and TRBJ2-2; 7 bases line up with TRBD2. Material for sequencing was T cells isolated from PBMCs. Here the CDR3 reads CASSSRAGVPGELFF. The DNA of the CDR3 is TGTGCCAGCAGTTCTAGGGCGGGGGTCCCCGGGGAGCTGTTTTTT.